These T cell receptor beta chains were read from a single sample in a study of beta chain features in type 1 diabetes. Sequencing was performed with immunoSEQ multiplex PCR; in TCRdb, only in-frame clones are kept and a portion is missing. The table includes about 340,000 clones, around 9% detected once. Sequenced: central memory CD4+ T cells from blood. The receptors stem from a man aged 30 to 45 with type 1 diabetes. Both conserved end residues are part of each CDR3. A D gene is named only where the DNA matches it firmly. Expanded clones get a size class; other rows say once, few or many, or leave the size out.

few,NA,TRBJ2-1,TRBV6-1,TGTGCCAGCAGTGAGTCCTACAATGAGCAGTTCTTC,CASSESYNEQFF
many,NA,TRBJ1-5,TRBV28,TGTGCCAGCAGCGTCGGAGGGGGTGAGGGAACAGCTCAGCCCCAGCATTTT,CASSVGGGEGTAQPQHF
many,NA,TRBJ1-2,TRBV4-3,TGCGCCAGCAGCCAAGATCGGAACTATGGCTACACCTTC,CASSQDRNYGYTF
few,NA,TRBJ2-7,TRBV9,TGTGCCAGCAGCGCTACCCACATCGGCGAGCAGTACTTC,CASSATHIGEQYF
few,NA,TRBJ1-2,TRBV4-3,TGCGCCAGCAGCCAAGAGGCAGGGGAAGGGGGCTACACCTTC,CASSQEAGEGGYTF
few,TRBD1,TRBJ1-4,TRBV10-2,TGCGCCAGCAGTGATGGACAGGGATTTGAAAAACTGTTTTTT,CASSDGQGFEKLFF
few,NA,TRBJ1-2,TRBV25-1,TGTGCCAGCAGTGACCATCCGAGGGGCTACACCTTC,CASSDHPRGYTF
few,NA,TRBJ2-5,TRBV7-8,TGTGCCAGCAGTTATTACCGGGAGACCCAGTACTTC,CASSYYRETQYF
NA,NA,TRBJ2-6,TRBV9,TGTGCCAGCAAAGAGGACGACTCTGGGGCCAACGTCCTGACTTTC,CASKEDDSGANVLTF
few,TRBD2,TRBJ2-7,TRBV6-1,TGTGCCAGCACCCCGGGACTAGAGGTCTACGAGCAGTACTTC,CASTPGLEVYEQYF
NA,TRBD1,TRBJ2-5,TRBV5-1,TGCGCCAGTCGAGGGACAGGGTGGGAGACCCAGTACTTC,CASRGTGWETQYF
NA,TRBD2,TRBJ2-7,TRBV7-2,TGTGCCAGCAGCTTCAGGGCGGGGGGGACGGACGAGCAGTACTTC,CASSFRAGGTDEQYF
NA,TRBD1,TRBJ2-1,TRBV7-2,TGTGCCAGCATCACCCGGACAGGGGGCTACAATGAGCAGTTCTTC,CASITRTGGYNEQFF
few,NA,TRBJ1-1,TRBV4-3,TGCGCCAGCAGCCGGGGTGTCACTGAAGCTTTCTTT,CASSRGVTEAFF
NA,NA,TRBJ2-5,TRBV7-2,TGTGCCAGCAGCCGGACCGTGGAGACCCAGTACTTC,CASSRTVETQYF
few,TRBD1,TRBJ1-2,TRBV6-5,TGTGCCAGCAGGGAGGGGGCGCGGGGCTACACCTTC,CASREGARGYTF
few,TRBD2,TRBJ2-3,TRBV5-6,TGTGCCAGCAGCTTCGAGCGGGGGGTGAATACGCAGTATTTT,CASSFERGVNTQYF
few,NA,TRBJ2-7,TRBV11-2,TGTGCCAGCAGTTTTACGTTCGGGGACGAGCAGTACTTC,CASSFTFGDEQYF
few,TRBD2,TRBJ2-7,TRBV4-3,TGCGCCAGCAGCCAAAGCTTAGCGGGGAGGGCCTACGAGCAGTACTTC,CASSQSLAGRAYEQYF
NA,NA,TRBJ1-4,TRBV5-1,TGCGCCAGCAGCCCGGGGGTTGTCGATGAAAAACTGTTTTTT,CASSPGVVDEKLFF
NA,NA,TRBJ2-3,TRBV5-5,TGTGCCAGCAGCTCTACCACGCGTACGCAGTATTTT,CASSSTTRTQYF
NA,TRBD2,TRBJ2-2,TRBV9,TGTGCCAGCAGCGTAGCTGCCCGGGCGGGAGGCGCCGGGGAGCTGTTTTTT,CASSVAARAGGAGELFF
few,NA,TRBJ2-7,TRBV10-3,TGTGCCATCAGTGAGGGGGTTAGCGAGCAGTACTTC,CAISEGVSEQYF
NA,NA,TRBJ1-1,TRBV6-5,TGTGCCAGCAGAAGGGGGGACACCGAGAACACTGAAGCTTTCTTT,CASRRGDTENTEAFF
NA,NA,TRBJ2-4,TRBV7-2,TGTGCCAGCTCGAGGGATAGCTACATTCAGTACTTC,CASSRDSYIQYF